Below, 7 T cell receptor beta chains from the same sample are listed, as sequenced in a study of blood T cells in healthy people across ages. Through a sample-barcoded 5' primer and a J-beta primer mix, a second PCR was run for roughly 6 to 11 cycles. TCRdb independently ran MiXCR on the 5' RACE reads; one entry per CDR3 protein. The table records approximately 800,000 distinct CDR3 sequences, about 26% of them present only once. These data are also associated with another study on T cells of mothers and their children.

Input material: blood. The source of these receptors is a boy aged 5 to 17 in good health.

Only a few counts were recorded for this clonotype. The J gene is TRBJ2-5, the V gene TRBV20-1; 11 nucleotides match TRBD2. The J call may be faulty, since TRBJ2-7 better matches the DNA end. Germline loops: CDR1 DFQATT, CDR2 SNEGSKA (reference sequence). The CDR3 spans 14 residues. The CDR3 nucleotides are TGCAGTGCTAGAGTAGCGGGGGGGCGGTACGAGCAGTACTTC. This gives the protein CSARVAGGRYEQYF.

This clonotype was picked up a small number of times. The CDR3, as DNA: TGTGCCAGCAGTCGTGGGACAGGGGATAGGGCCAAAAACATTCAGTACTTC. Translated, it gives CASSRGTGDRAKNIQYF. The chain links TRBV6-5 to TRBJ2-4, with 10 positions matching TRBD1. The V and J ends lost 5 bases and 1 base, in that order; junction bases with no gene match: 8. The CDR3 sequence is 17 residues long. Germline V gene sequence: CDR1 MNHEY, CDR2 SVGAGI.

CDR3 sequence (DNA): TGCAGTGCTCGGGACAGCAGCTCCTACGAGCAGTACTTC. Amino acid sequence: CSARDSSSYEQYF. The V and J genes are TRBV20-1 and TRBJ2-5, with 7 bases identical to TRBD1. The assigned J gene may be wrong: the sequence end matches TRBJ2-7 better. The CDR3 is 13 residues long. The germline V gene encodes CDR1 DFQATT and CDR2 SNEGSKA (reference sequence).

The chain links TRBV12-3 or TRBV12-4 to TRBJ2-2, with 7 bases aligning to TRBD2. Trimming removed 3 bases from V and 7 bases from J; junction bases left unmatched: 2. CDR3 length equals 13 residues. CDR3 sequence reads: CASSFERGGELFF. DNA of the CDR3: TGTGCCAGCAGTTTTGAGCGGGGCGGGGAGCTGTTTTTT.

The V call is TRBV5-4, the J call TRBJ2-7, with TRBD2 identical over 12 bases. V lost 0 bases to trimming and J lost 3 bases; unmatched junction nucleotides: 7. The length of the CDR3 is 17 residues. Germline values: CDR1 SGHNT, CDR2 YYREEE (reference sequence). CDR3 region: CASSLATSGGMNYEQYF. For the CDR3, the DNA is TGTGCCAGCAGCTTGGCCACTAGCGGGGGGATGAACTACGAGCAGTACTTC.

The rearrangement uses TRBV6-5 and TRBJ1-1, with D possibly being TRBD1 (5 bases). There are 15 residues in the CDR3. Germline V gives CDR1 MNHEY, CDR2 SVGAGI. V was pared by 1 base and J by 0 bases, with 9 bases between. Written as DNA, the CDR3 is TGTGCCAGCAGTTACTTTGACAGAATGAACACTGAAGCTTTCTTT. Its protein product is CASSYFDRMNTEAFF.

The CDR3 here is CASSPKGSSGLYNEQFF. CDR3 DNA: TGTGCCAGCAGTCCTAAGGGGTCTAGCGGGCTTTACAATGAGCAGTTCTTC. The V and J genes are TRBV12-3 or TRBV12-4 and TRBJ2-1, with 8 nucleotides matching TRBD2. V lost 5 bases, J lost 4 bases, and 13 bases stayed unmatched. The CDR3 covers 17 residues.